The 3 T cell receptor beta chains below all came from one sample that was sequenced in a study of CD8 T cells in Susac syndrome. The RNA, about 0.45 to 1 ug, was put through reverse transcription using random hexamers. TCRdb fed the immunoSEQ multiplex PCR reads into MiXCR, producing one record per CDR3 protein. The sample includes 330,000 or so distinct CDR3 sequences, 85% of them seen just once. Sample: CD8+ T cells from PBMCs. The receptors derive from a human donor with multiple sclerosis.

The V call is TRBV10-3, the J call TRBJ2-7, with 8 bases matching TRBD1. Germline V gene sequence: CDR1 ENHRY, CDR2 SYGVKD. This CDR3 is built from 15 residues. The ends lost 0 bases at V and 1 base at J; junction bases unmatched: 2. DNA of the CDR3: TGTGCCATCAGTGAGTCGGGACAGGCGTCCTACGAGCAGTACTTC. It translates to CAISESGQASYEQYF.

This clonotype occurred once. CDR3 in amino acids: CSVATSYSYEQYF. The CDR3 bases are TGCAGCGTGGCAACTAGTTACTCCTACGAGCAGTACTTC. The rearrangement joins TRBV29-1 to TRBJ2-7, with D perhaps TRBD2 (5 bases). V lost 6 bases, J lost 0 bases, and 12 bases lay in between. This CDR3 contains 13 residues. Germline V CDR1 and CDR2: SQVTM, ANQGSEA.

V gene TRBV10-3 combines with J gene TRBJ1-5; no clear D gene. CDR1 is ENHRY, CDR2 SYGVKD, per germline. This CDR3 has 14 residues. The ends were cut back, 2 bases at V and 3 bases at J, with 8 bases in the middle. As DNA, the CDR3 is TGTGCCATCAGTGAGGAAGGCCCCAATCAGCCCCAGCATTTT. Translated, it gives CAISEEGPNQPQHF.